The clone carrying this T cell receptor (beta chain) was seen a single time. This specimen belongs to a study of blood T cell repertoires in COVID-19. The CDR3 has 16 amino acids. V lost 4 bases, J lost 1 base, and 5 bases stayed unmatched. Germline CDR1 and CDR2: MNHEY and SVGAGI. Original handling: Amplification with reference gene primers provided the estimates of nucleated cell counts. Clones were read by immunoSEQ multiplex PCR, and TCRdb kept only the in-frame ones, dropping some. V, J and clone size are those of that table, while D and trimming were read from the DNA. The sample lists more than 100,000 clones; around 88% were seen once.

The chain carries TRBV6-5 and TRBJ2-2; 8 bases align to TRBD2. The sequenced sample consisted of peripheral blood. This clonotype originated in a woman aged 45-59 years with active or convalescent COVID-19. The CDR3: CASSSPGGMNTGELFF. Written as DNA, the CDR3 is TGTGCCAGCAGTTCCCCGGGAGGGATGAACACCGGGGAGCTGTTTTTT.